This T cell receptor beta chain was profiled in a study of blood T cell repertoires in COVID-19. In the study overall: The United States, Italy and Spain provided the acute and convalescent COVID-19 samples. The cDNA or gDNA used as material had been derived from T cells, B-cell-depleted T cells, or PBMCs.

The CDR3 consists of 16 residues. V lost 4 bases, J lost 5 bases, and 7 bases stayed unmatched. Germline CDR1 reads SGHRS; CDR2 reads YFSETQ. Original handling: Amplification from reference gene primers served as the basis for estimated nucleated cell counts. Clones were sequenced by immunoSEQ multiplex PCR, and TCRdb holds only the in-frame ones, with some missing. V and J calls plus clone size are reproduced from that table; the DNA served to infer D and trimming. The data show approximately 170,000 clones, with over 75% seen just once and approximately 10% held by the top ten. Sequencing input: peripheral blood. This chain links TRBV5-1 with TRBJ2-1; TRBD2 aligns across 12 bases. The receptor comes from a human donor in a cohort sampled during active COVID-19. The CDR3: CASSPGLAGTNNEQFF. In DNA form, the CDR3 reads TGCGCCAGCAGCCCAGGACTAGCGGGAACTAACAATGAGCAGTTCTTC.